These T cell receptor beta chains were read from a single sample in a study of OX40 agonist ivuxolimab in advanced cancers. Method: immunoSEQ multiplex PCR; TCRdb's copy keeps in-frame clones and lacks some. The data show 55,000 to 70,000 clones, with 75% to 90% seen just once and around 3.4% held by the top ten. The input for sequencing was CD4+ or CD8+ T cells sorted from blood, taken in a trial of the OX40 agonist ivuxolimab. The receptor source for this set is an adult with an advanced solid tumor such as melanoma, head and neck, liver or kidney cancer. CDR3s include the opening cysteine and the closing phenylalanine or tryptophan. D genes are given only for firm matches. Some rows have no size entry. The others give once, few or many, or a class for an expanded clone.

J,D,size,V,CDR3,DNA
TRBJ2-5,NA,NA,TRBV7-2,CASSPGTLRETQYF,TGTGCCAGCAGCCCCGGGACCCTCCGGGAGACCCAGTACTTC
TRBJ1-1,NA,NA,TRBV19,CASTGQVSEAFF,TGTGCCAGTACGGGGCAGGTCTCTGAAGCTTTCTTT
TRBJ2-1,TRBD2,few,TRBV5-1,CASSSLTSSLNNEQFF,TGCGCCAGCAGCTCGCTGACTAGCTCCCTAAACAATGAGCAGTTCTTC
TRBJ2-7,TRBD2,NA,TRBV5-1,CASSPQGGGLEQYF,TGCGCCAGCAGCCCACAGGGCGGGGGGCTCGAGCAGTACTTC
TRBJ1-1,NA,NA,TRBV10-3,CAISESLTTEAFF,TGTGCCATCAGTGAGTCGTTGACAACTGAAGCTTTCTTT
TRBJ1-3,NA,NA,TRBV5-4,CASSEGPSSGNTIYF,TGTGCCAGCAGCGAAGGACCAAGCTCTGGAAACACCATATATTTT
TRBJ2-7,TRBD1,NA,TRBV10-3,CAISPDRGPSNEQYF,TGTGCCATCAGCCCTGACAGGGGGCCTAGCAACGAGCAGTACTTC
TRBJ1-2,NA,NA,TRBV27,CASSLSFSAGDRSGYTF,TGTGCCAGCAGTTTATCATTCTCGGCAGGGGATCGTTCTGGCTACACCTTC
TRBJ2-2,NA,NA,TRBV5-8,CASSSSGTSGFVGELFF,TGTGCCAGCAGTTCCTCCGGGACCTCGGGCTTTGTGGGGGAGCTGTTTTTT
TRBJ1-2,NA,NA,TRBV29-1,CSVQTGTMIGDGYTF,TGCAGCGTCCAAACCGGGACAATGATCGGTGATGGCTACACCTTC
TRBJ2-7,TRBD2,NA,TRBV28,CASSLGAPSGGFSYEQYF,TGTGCCAGCAGTTTGGGGGCCCCGAGCGGGGGTTTCTCCTACGAGCAGTACTTC
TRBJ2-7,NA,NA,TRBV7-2,CASSRTFYEQYF,TGTGCCAGCAGCCGAACCTTCTACGAGCAGTACTTC
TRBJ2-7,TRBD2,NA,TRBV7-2,CASSISGTRFYEQYF,TGTGCCAGCAGCATATCCGGGACTAGGTTCTACGAGCAGTACTTC
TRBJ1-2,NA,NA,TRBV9,CASSVTAGEGYTF,TGTGCCAGCAGCGTAACCGCCGGGGAGGGCTACACCTTC
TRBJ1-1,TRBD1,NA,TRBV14,CASSQDRGQAGTEAFF,TGTGCCAGCAGCCAAGATAGGGGACAGGCGGGAACTGAAGCTTTCTTT
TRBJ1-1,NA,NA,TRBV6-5,CASSYQTEAFF,TGTGCCAGCAGTTACCAGACTGAAGCTTTCTTT